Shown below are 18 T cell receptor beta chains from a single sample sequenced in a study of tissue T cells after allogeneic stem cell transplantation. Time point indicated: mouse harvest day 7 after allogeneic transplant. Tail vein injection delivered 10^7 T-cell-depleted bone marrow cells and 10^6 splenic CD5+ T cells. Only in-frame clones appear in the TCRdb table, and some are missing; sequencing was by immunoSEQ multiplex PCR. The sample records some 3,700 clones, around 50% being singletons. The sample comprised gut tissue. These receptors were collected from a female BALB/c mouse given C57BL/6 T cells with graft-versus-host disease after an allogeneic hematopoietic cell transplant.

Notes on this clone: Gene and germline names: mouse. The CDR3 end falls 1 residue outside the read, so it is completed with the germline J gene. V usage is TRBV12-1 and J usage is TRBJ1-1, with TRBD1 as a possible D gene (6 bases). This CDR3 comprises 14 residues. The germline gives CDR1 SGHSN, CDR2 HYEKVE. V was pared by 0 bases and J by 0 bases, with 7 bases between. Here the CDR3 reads CASSLGTTNTEVFF. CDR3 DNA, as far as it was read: TGTGCCAGCTCTCTCGGGACAACAAACACAGAAGTCTTC.

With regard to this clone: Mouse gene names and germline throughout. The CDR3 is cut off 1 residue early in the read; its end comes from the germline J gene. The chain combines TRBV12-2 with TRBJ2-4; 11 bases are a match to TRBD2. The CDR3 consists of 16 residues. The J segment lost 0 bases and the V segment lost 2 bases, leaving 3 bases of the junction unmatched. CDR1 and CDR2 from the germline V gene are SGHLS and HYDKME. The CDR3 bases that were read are TGTGCCAGCTCTCGGACTGGGGGGTCTAGTCAAAACACCTTGTAC. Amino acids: CASSRTGGSSQNTLY. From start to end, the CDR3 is CASSRTGGSSQNTLYF. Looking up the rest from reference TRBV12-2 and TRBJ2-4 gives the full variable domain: NSGVVQSPRYIIKGKGERSILKCIPISGHLSVAWYQQTQGQELKFFIQHYDKMERDKGNLPSRFSVQQFDDYHSEMNMSALELEDSAVYFCASSRTGGSSQNTLYFGAGTRLSVL.

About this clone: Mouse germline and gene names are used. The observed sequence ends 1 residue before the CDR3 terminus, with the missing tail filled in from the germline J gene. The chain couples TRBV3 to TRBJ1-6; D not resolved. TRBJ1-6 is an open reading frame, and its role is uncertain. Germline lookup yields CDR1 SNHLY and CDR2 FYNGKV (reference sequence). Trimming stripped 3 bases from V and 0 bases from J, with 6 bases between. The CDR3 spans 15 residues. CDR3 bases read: TGTGCCAGCAGCTTGGGGAATTCCTATAATTCGCCCCTCTAC. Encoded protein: CASSLGNSYNSPLY. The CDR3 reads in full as CASSLGNSYNSPLYF.

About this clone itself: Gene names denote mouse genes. The CDR3: CSSRDPGFYEQYF. The DNA read from the CDR3 is TGTAGTTCTAGAGATCCAGGGTTCTATGAACAGTAC. The chain joins TRBV30 to TRBJ2-7, with D perhaps TRBD1 (5 bases). The read comes to an end 1 residue before the CDR3 does, leaving the germline J gene to fill in the end. CDR3 length: 13 residues. The ends were cut back, 0 bases at V and 3 bases at J, with 9 bases in the middle. Per germline, CDR1 SQVVS and CDR2 ANEGSEA.

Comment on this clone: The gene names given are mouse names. The CDR3 is CAWSQDWGGRNTLYF. Incomplete CDR3 DNA: TGTGCCTGGAGTCAAGACTGGGGGGGCCGGAACACCTTGTAC. This sequence joins TRBV31 and TRBJ2-4; 12 bases agree with TRBD2. The read ends 1 residue early relative to the CDR3; the germline J gene fills the gap. Germline CDR1 reads GKSSPN; CDR2 reads SITVG. Unmatched junction bases numbered 5, after V lost 1 base and J lost 6 bases. The CDR3 totals 15 residues.

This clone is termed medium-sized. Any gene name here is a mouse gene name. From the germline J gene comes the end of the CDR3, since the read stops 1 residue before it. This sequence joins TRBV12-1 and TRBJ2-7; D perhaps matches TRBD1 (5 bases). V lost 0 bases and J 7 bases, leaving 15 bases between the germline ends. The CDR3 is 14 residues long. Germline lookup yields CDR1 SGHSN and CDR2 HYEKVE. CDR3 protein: CASSLDGKGWEQYF. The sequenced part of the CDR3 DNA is TGTGCCAGCTCTCTCGATGGGAAGGGGTGGGAACAGTAC. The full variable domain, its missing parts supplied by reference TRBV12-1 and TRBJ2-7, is DSGVVQSPRHIIKEKGGRSVLTCIPISGHSNVVWYQQTLGKELKFLIQHYEKVERDKGFLPSRFSVQQFDDYHSEMNMSALELEDSAMYFCASSLDGKGWEQYFGPGTRLTVL.

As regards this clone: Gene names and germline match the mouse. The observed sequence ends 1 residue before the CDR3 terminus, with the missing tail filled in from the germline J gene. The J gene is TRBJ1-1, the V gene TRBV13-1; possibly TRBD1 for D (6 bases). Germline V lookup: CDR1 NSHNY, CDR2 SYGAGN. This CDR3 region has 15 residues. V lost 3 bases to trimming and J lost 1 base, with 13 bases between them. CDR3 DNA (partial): TGTGCCAGCAGTGTTACCGACAGGATGAACACAGAAGTCTTC. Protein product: CASSVTDRMNTEVF. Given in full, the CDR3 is CASSVTDRMNTEVFF.

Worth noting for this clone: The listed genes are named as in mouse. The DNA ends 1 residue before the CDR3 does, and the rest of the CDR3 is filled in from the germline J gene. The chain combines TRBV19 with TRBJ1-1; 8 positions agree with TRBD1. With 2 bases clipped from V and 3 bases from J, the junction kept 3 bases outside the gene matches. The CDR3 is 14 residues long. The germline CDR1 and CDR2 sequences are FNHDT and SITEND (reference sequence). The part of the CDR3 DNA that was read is TGTGCCAGCAGTATTTCAGGGGGCCACACAGAAGTCTTC. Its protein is CASSISGGHTEVF. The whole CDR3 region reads CASSISGGHTEVFF.

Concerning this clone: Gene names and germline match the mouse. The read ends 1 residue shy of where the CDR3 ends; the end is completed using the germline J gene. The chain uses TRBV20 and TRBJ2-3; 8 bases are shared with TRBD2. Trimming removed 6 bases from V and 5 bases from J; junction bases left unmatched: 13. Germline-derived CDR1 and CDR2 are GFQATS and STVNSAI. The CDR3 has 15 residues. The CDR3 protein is CGAPPDGGEVETLYF. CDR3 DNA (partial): TGTGGTGCCCCCCCGGATGGGGGGGAAGTAGAAACGCTGTAT.

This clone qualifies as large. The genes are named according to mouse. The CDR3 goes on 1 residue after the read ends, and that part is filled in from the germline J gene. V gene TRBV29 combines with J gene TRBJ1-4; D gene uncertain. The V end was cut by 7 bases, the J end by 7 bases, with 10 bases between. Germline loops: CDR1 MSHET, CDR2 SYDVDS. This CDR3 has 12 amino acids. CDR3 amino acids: CASKQGIERLFF. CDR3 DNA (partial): TGTGCTAGCAAGCAAGGGATCGAAAGATTATTT.

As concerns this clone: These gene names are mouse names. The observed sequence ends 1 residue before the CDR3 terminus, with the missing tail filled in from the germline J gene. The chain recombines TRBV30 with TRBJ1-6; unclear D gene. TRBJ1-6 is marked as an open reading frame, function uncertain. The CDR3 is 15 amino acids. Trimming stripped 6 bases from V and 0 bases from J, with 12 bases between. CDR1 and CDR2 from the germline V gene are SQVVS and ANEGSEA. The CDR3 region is CSSEATNSYNSPLYF. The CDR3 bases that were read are TGTAGTTCGGAGGCTACGAATTCCTATAATTCGCCCCTCTAC.

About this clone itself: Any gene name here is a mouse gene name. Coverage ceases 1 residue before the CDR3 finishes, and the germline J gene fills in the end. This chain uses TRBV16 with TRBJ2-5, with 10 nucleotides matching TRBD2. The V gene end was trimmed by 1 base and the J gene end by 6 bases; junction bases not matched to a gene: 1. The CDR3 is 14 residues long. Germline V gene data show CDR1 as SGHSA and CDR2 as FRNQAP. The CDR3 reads CASSLAGGADTQYF. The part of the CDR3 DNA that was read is TGTGCAAGCAGCTTAGCTGGGGGGGCTGACACCCAGTAC.

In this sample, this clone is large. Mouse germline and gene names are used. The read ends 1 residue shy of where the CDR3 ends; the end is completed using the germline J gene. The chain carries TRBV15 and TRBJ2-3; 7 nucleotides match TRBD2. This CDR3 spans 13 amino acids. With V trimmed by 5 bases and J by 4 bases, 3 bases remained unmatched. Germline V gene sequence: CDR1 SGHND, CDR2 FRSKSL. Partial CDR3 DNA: TGTGCCAGCAGTCCACTGGGGCCAGAAACGCTGTAT. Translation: CASSPLGPETLY. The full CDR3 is CASSPLGPETLYF.

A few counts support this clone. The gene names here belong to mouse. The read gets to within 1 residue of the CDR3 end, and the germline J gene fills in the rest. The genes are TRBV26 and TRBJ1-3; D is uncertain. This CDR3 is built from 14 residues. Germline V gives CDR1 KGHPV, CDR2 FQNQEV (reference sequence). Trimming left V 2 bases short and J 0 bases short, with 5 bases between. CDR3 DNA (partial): TGTGCCAGCAGTCTGGGCAATTCTGGAAATACGCTCTAT. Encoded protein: CASSLGNSGNTLY. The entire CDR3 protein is CASSLGNSGNTLYF.

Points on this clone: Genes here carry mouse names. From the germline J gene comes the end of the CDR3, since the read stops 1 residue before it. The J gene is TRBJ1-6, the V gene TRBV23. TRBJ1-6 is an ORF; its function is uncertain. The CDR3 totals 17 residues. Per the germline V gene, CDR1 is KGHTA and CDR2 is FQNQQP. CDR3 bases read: TGCTCCAGCAGTCAATCGACTGGACGGTCCTATAATTCGCCCCTCTAC. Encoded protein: CSSSQSTGRSYNSPLY. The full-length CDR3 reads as CSSSQSTGRSYNSPLYF.

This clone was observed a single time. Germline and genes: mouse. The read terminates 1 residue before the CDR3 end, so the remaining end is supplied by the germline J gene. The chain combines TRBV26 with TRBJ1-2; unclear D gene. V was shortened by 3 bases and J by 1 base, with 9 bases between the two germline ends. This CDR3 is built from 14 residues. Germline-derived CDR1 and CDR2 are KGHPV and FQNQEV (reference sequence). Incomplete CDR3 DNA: TGTGCCAGCAGTCTCCCCGCGGTAAACTCCGACTACACC. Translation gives CASSLPAVNSDYT. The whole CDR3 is CASSLPAVNSDYTF.

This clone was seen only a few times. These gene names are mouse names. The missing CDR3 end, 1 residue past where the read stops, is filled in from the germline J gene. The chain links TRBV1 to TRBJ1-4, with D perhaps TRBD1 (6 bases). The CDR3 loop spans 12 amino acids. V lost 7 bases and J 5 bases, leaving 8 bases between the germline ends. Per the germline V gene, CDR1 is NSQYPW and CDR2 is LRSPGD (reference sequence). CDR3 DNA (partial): TGCACCTGCAAGCAGGGGAACGAAAGATTATTT. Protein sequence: CTCKQGNERLF. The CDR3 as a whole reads CTCKQGNERLFF. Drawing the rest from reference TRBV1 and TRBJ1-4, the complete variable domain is VTLLEQNPRWRLVPRGQAVNLRCILKNSQYPWMSWYQQDLQKQLQWLFTLRSPGDKEVKSLPGADYLATRVTDTELRLQVANMSQGRTLYCTCKQGNERLFFGHGTKLSVL.

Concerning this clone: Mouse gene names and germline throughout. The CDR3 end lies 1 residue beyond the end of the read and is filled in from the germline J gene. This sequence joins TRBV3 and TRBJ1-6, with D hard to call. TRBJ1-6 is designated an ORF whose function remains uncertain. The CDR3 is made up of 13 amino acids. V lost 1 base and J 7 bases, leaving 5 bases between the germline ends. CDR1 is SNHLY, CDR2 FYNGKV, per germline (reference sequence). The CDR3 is CASSLGQNSPLYF. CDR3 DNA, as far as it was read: TGTGCCAGCAGCTTAGGGCAGAATTCGCCCCTCTAC.